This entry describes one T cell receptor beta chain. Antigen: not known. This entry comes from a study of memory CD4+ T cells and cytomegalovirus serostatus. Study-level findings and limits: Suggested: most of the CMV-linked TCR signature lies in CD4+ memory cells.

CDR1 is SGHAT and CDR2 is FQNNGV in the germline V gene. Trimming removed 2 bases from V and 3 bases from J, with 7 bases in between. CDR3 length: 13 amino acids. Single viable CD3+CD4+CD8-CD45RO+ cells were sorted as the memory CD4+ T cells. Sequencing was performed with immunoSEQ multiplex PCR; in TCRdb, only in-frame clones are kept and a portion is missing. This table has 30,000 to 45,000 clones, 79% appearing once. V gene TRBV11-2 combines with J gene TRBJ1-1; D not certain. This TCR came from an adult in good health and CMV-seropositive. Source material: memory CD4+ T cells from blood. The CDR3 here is CASSLIRDTEAFF. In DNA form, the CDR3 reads TGTGCCAGCAGCTTAATAAGGGACACTGAAGCTTTCTTT.